This T cell receptor (beta chain) was found in a study of blood T cells in healthy people across ages (dated by TCRdb to between 2015 and 2017). A note on the overall study: In model experiments, template switching captured about one uniquely barcoded TCR beta cDNA molecule for every two T cells. To track age-related changes in TCR beta repertoire diversity, the study relied on deep sequencing normalized with unique cDNA molecular identifiers. The donors were split into four age groups: young (average 16 years), middle-aged (around 40), aged (approximately 60) and long-lived (under 85). To avoid experimental bias, donors of different ages were randomly spread across the sequencing lanes. For two donors (one aged 18 to 30 and one aged 80 or older), the study analyzed two additional independent replicas of 1 million unique cDNA reads from the same blood draw.

Overall study results and their limits: Conclusive comparison of naive and antigen-experienced compartments was prevented by the profiling of bulk unsorted PBMCs. Observed TCR beta diversity per million T cells fell roughly linearly with age, and a significant reduction was already apparent by age roughly 40. The CMV infection status of donors was not known, potentially confounding age-related changes in expanded clonotypes. Observed TCR beta diversity correlated strongly with the percentage of naive T cells measured by flow cytometry. Compared with the aged group, more naive CD4+ T cells, fewer expanded clones and increased TCR diversity were shown by the long-lived group, suggesting age selection. Estimates of total diversity from one million sequenced T cells were regarded as lower bounds and underestimates.

Remarks on this clonotype: Its antigen remains undetermined. Qualities for individual bases were not recorded, and no much larger clone is one base off.

CDR1 and CDR2 are drawn from the germline V gene: SGHAT, FQNNGV. Taken from cysteine to phenylalanine, the CDR3 has 13 residues. CDR3 DNA only is kept here, 39 bases in frame from base 1. Deletion took 5 bases off V and 6 bases off J, with a span of 11 bases between the germline ends. Libraries came from 5' RACE. Sequencing was performed on an Illumina HiSeq 2500. A second PCR of roughly 6 to 11 cycles was performed with a sample-barcoded 5' primer and a J-beta primer mix. Each TCR beta cDNA molecule received a unique molecular identifier from a template-switch 5' adaptor carrying 12 random nucleotides. At least 2.5 million CDR3-containing paired-end reads were obtained from each sample. The Mint cDNA synthesis kit, primed by a TRBC-specific oligonucleotide, was used to synthesize first-strand cDNA from all RNA. After uracil-DNA glycosylase treatment, a first 18-cycle PCR used universal primers M1SS and BC2_uni_R on all cDNA. Per the original workflow: Normalization of each sample was performed by random selection of 1 million high-quality reads, each carrying a distinct molecular identifier. Instead of being binned into consensus sequences, reads with shared molecular identifiers were discarded. CDR3 identification, clonotype clustering and error correction used MiTCR with a Q25 quality threshold and the strictest error-elimination algorithm. A nonparametric unseen species model with Euler transformation was used to estimate a lower bound on total TCR beta diversity. In-frame beta chains were kept once TCRdb had trimmed the public reads at Q25 with fastp and called clones with MiXCR. Rows with a matching CDR3 protein are joined into one entry that keeps the most common DNA and genes. These V and J calls are TCRdb output, not the study's own analysis. This sample holds some 1.4 million distinct CDR3 sequences; 35% to 45% were observed only once. Roughly 7.9% of the sample is taken by the ten largest.

Systemically healthy Caucasian individuals from Russia, 39 in total and aged about 6 to 100 years, were included as donors. Each donor gave 8 to 10 milliliters of peripheral blood, drawn into EDTA-treated Vacutainer tubes. Ficoll-Paque density-gradient centrifugation was used to isolate PBMCs, with at least 6.5 million per sample. Total RNA was extracted from PBMCs with Trizol reagent, with at least 6 micrograms obtained per sample. The percentages of naive CD45RAhigh/CD27high T cells were determined by flow cytometry on a PBMC aliquot from every donor. Sequencing was performed on blood. The V gene is TRBV11-2 and the J gene is TRBJ1-5; the D gene is not confidently resolved. The TCR comes from a young woman in good health. The DNA sequence reads TGTGCCAGCAGCCCCGGACGGACTCAGCCCCAGCATTTT. This codes for CASSPGRTQPQHF.